This T cell receptor (beta chain) stems from a study of T cells in Graves' hyperthyroidism and ophthalmopathy. The TCR beta CDR3 regions underwent amplification using RNA transcripts as the source. The HTBI primer set was used in a first-round RT-PCR of the TCR CDR3. TCRdb reprocessed the multiplex PCR reads via MiXCR and lists one record per CDR3 protein. The sample shows 150,000 to 200,000 distinct CDR3 sequences, around 15% of them seen only once. The CDR3 runs 13 residues. Germline assignment: CDR1 SNHLY and CDR2 FYNNEI. The V end was cut by 1 base, the J end by 4 bases, with 7 bases between. Source material: blood. The receptor's source is a woman in her forties or fifties with Graves' hyperthyroidism. The rearrangement links TRBV2 to TRBJ1-1, with D hard to call. The CDR3 region is CASSEEGSTEAFF. CDR3 coding DNA: TGTGCCAGCAGTGAAGAGGGTTCCACTGAAGCTTTCTTT.